The 29 T cell receptor beta chains reported below all come from one sample, sequenced in a study of T cell responses to AZD1222 COVID-19 vaccine. The assay was immunoSEQ multiplex PCR, and TCRdb's table has in-frame clones only and misses some. The sample has around 78,000 clones, around four fifths seen once. The sequences come from peripheral blood, collected on day 0 of AZD1222 vaccination. Source of these receptors: an adult in good health.

The CDR3 spells CASSYGRGGQETQYF. The CDR3 region has the DNA TGTGCCAGCAGTTACGGCCGGGGGGGCCAAGAGACCCAGTACTTC. The chain couples TRBV6-5 to TRBJ2-5, with TRBD2 matching over 8 bases. This CDR3 is built from 15 residues. Germline lookup yields CDR1 MNHEY and CDR2 SVGAGI. J lost 1 base, V lost 2 bases, and 3 bases had no gene match.

This chain uses TRBV9 with TRBJ1-2; D ambiguous. In germline, CDR1 is SGDLS, CDR2 YYNGEE. The CDR3 covers 13 residues. The V end was cut by 5 bases, the J end by 5 bases, with 13 bases between. The CDR3 DNA reads TGTGCCAGCAGAGGTGGAGGATGGTATGGCTACACCTTC. This gives the protein CASRGGGWYGYTF.

This clone was picked up a small number of times. J is TRBJ1-2 and V is TRBV12-3 or TRBV12-4; unclear D gene. The CDR3 runs 12 residues. V lost 4 bases, J lost 7 bases, and 10 bases lay in between. The CDR3 loop is CASSSRVGGYTF. CDR3 nucleotide sequence: TGTGCCAGCAGTTCAAGGGTCGGTGGCTACACCTTC.

The V call is TRBV7-2, the J call TRBJ1-2, with unresolved D. Deletions cut 2 bases from V and 0 bases from J, with 7 bases between. Germline lookup yields CDR1 SGHTA and CDR2 FQGNSA. The CDR3 loop spans 14 amino acids. This CDR3 is CASSLTKANYGYTF. CDR3 sequence (DNA): TGTGCCAGCAGCTTAACGAAAGCTAACTATGGCTACACCTTC.

This clone showed up just a few times. The gene calls are TRBV19 and TRBJ1-2; 8 positions match TRBD1. Trimming at V came to 1 base and at J to 4 bases, leaving 14 bases not matched to a gene. The CDR3 totals 18 residues. From germline, CDR1 is LNHDA and CDR2 SQIVND (reference sequence). CDR3 DNA sequence: TGTGCCAGTAGTATAGGCGCTAAACTAAGGACAGGGCTCTATGGCTACACCTTC. This encodes CASSIGAKLRTGLYGYTF. The full variable domain, with the rest looked up from reference TRBV19 and TRBJ1-2, is DGGITQSPKYLFRKEGQNVTLSCEQNLNHDAMYWYRQDPGQGLRLIYYSQIVNDFQKGDIAEGYSVSREKKESFPLTVTSAQKNPTAFYLCASSIGAKLRTGLYGYTFGSGTRLTVV.

The chain's CDR3 is CASSSSLRKGGNTIYF. CDR3 in DNA: TGTGCCAGCAGCTCTTCGTTACGGAAGGGGGGAAACACCATATATTTT. The chain has TRBV5-6 and TRBJ1-3; D possibly corresponds to TRBD1 (5 bases). V lost 3 bases, J lost 4 bases, and 17 bases lay in between. CDR3 length: 16 amino acids. Germline values: CDR1 SGHDT, CDR2 YYEEEE.

This rearrangement joins TRBV19 to TRBJ2-3; D remains ambiguous. V lost 1 base and J lost 1, with 12 bases in between. This CDR3 has 16 residues. Germline V CDR1 and CDR2: LNHDA, SQIVND (reference sequence). DNA for the CDR3: TGTGCCAGTAGTATAGTGTCGGAGATTCGCACAGATACGCAGTATTTT. It encodes CASSIVSEIRTDTQYF.

As DNA, the CDR3 is TGTGCCTCAAGCAGGGGGAGGAACACCGGGGAGCTGTTTTTT. It translates to CASSRGRNTGELFF. This chain joins TRBV7-3 and TRBJ2-2; 7 bases are a match to TRBD1. V lost 11 bases to trimming and J lost 1 base; unmatched junction nucleotides: 7. Germline CDR1 SGHTA, CDR2 FQGTGA. The CDR3 is 14 residues long.

This sequence joins TRBV3-1 (or the pseudogene TRBV3-2) and TRBJ1-2; 9 nucleotides agree with TRBD1. The CDR3 has 17 amino acids. The J segment lost 7 bases and the V segment lost 3 bases, leaving 15 bases of the junction unmatched. CDR1 is LGHDT, CDR2 YNNKEL, per germline (reference sequence). The CDR3 here is CASSHLSTGGAARGYTF. As DNA, the CDR3 is TGTGCCAGCAGCCACCTTTCAACAGGGGGCGCAGCCCGTGGCTACACCTTC.

This clone has a handful of counts. The chain links TRBV6-5 to TRBJ2-1, with TRBD2 identical over 7 bases. Germline V gives CDR1 MNHEY, CDR2 SVGAGI. The CDR3 length is 13 residues. The V and J ends lost 6 bases and 10 bases, in that order; junction bases with no gene match: 9. The CDR3 DNA reads TGTGCCAGCAGGGCGGGACTACCTCTCGAGCAGTTCTTC. Protein sequence: CASRAGLPLEQFF.

This clone appeared once. The J gene is TRBJ1-1, the V gene TRBV19, with 9 bases matching TRBD1. The CDR3 has 13 residues. The trim removed 10 bases at V and 4 bases at J, leaving 7 bases unmatched. The germline CDR1 and CDR2 sequences are LNHDA and SQIVND (reference sequence). The CDR3: CATAGTGLTEAFF. Here the CDR3 DNA reads TGTGCCACCGCCGGGACAGGGCTCACTGAAGCTTTCTTT.

This sequence joins TRBV11-2 and TRBJ1-6; possibly TRBD1 for D (6 bases). This CDR3 contains 15 residues. V shed 5 bases and J shed 7 bases, with 15 bases lying between them. The germline CDR1 and CDR2 sequences are SGHAT and FQNNGV. The CDR3 loop reads CASSPGVLGNSPLHF. The DNA for the CDR3 is TGTGCCAGCAGCCCAGGGGTCCTGGGGAATTCACCCCTCCACTTT.

By share, this clone counts as medium-sized. V is TRBV6-5 and J is TRBJ1-2; 7 nucleotides agree with TRBD1. Germline-derived CDR1 and CDR2 are MNHEY and SVGAGI. The CDR3 consists of 15 residues. The V gene end was trimmed by 2 bases and the J gene end by 3 bases; junction bases not matched to a gene: 6. As DNA, the CDR3 is TGTGCCAGCAGTTACGCTGCAACAGGGGACTATGGCTACACCTTC. Translating gives CASSYAATGDYGYTF.

A few counts support this clone. V is TRBV4-1 and J is TRBJ1-4; D is ambiguous. In germline, CDR1 is MGHRA, CDR2 YSYEKL. The V end lost 1 base, the J end lost 2 bases, and 8 bases lay between the germline ends. The CDR3 loop spans 15 amino acids. CDR3 in amino acids: CASSQVWGTNEKLFF. Written as DNA, the CDR3 is TGCGCCAGCAGCCAAGTATGGGGTACTAATGAAAAACTGTTTTTT.

This chain connects TRBV5-5 to TRBJ2-1, with 12 bases lining up with TRBD2. Germline trimming cut 4 bases from V and 8 bases from J; bases unmatched to any gene: 16. Germline lookup yields CDR1 SGHKS and CDR2 YYEKEE (reference sequence). This CDR3 contains 18 residues. CDR3 sequence reads: CASSPMIKLAGGLYEQFF. The CDR3 bases are TGTGCCAGCAGCCCTATGATTAAACTAGCGGGGGGCCTCTATGAGCAGTTCTTC.

The chain recombines TRBV7-2 with TRBJ2-5; D not certain. Germline CDR1 and CDR2: SGHTA and FQGNSA. V dropped 0 bases and J dropped 5 bases, with 7 bases sitting between them. This CDR3 comprises 13 residues. The CDR3 is CASSLAERETQYF. The CDR3 DNA is TGTGCCAGCAGCTTAGCGGAGAGGGAGACCCAGTACTTC.

The chain couples TRBV24-1 to TRBJ2-3, with D possibly TRBD2 on 6 matching bases. The CDR3 has 17 residues. The germline V gene has CDR1 KGHDR and CDR2 SFDVKD. V lost 3 bases and J lost 4, with 19 bases in between. The CDR3, as DNA: TGTGCCACCAGTGATCCTCTAGCGCTAAACGGGGCAGATACGCAGTATTTT. This gives the protein CATSDPLALNGADTQYF.

This chain connects TRBV5-6 to TRBJ1-1, with 7 bases matching TRBD1. The CDR3 has 13 amino acids. The V segment lost 2 bases and the J segment 3 bases; nucleotides outside the gene matches: 1. Germline V gives CDR1 SGHDT, CDR2 YYEEEE. The CDR3 DNA is TGTGCCAGCAGCTTAGGGGGCGACACTGAAGCTTTCTTT. This gives the protein CASSLGGDTEAFF.

CDR3 nucleotide sequence: TGTGCCAGCTCAGAGAGGACCGTCGGCTCTGGGGCCAACGTCCTGACTTTC. Translation: CASSERTVGSGANVLTF. The chain combines TRBV18 with TRBJ2-6; D unclear. Germline loops: CDR1 KGHSH, CDR2 LQKENI. The CDR3 totals 17 residues. The V end was cut by 5 bases, the J end by 0 bases, with 14 bases between.

The chain couples TRBV6-5 to TRBJ1-2; a possible D gene is TRBD1 (5 bases). The V gene's germline CDR1 is MNHEY and CDR2 SVGAGI. V was clipped by 2 bases and J by 3 bases, with 16 bases between them. This CDR3 contains 16 residues. In DNA, the CDR3 is TGTGCCAGCAGTTACCATGGACGAGGGGTCTACTATGGCTACACCTTC. This translates into CASSYHGRGVYYGYTF.

This clone was recorded only once. J is TRBJ1-5 and V is TRBV7-2; 7 nucleotides agree with TRBD1. Germline V gene sequence: CDR1 SGHTA, CDR2 FQGNSA. This CDR3 region has 13 residues. V lost 5 bases to trimming and J lost 5 bases; unmatched junction nucleotides: 3. The CDR3, as DNA: TGTGCCAGCAGCCGTGACAGGGATCAGCCCCAGCATTTT. It is translated as CASSRDRDQPQHF.

In the case of this clone: Its ends do not fully match the called genes, so a read error is possible. This chain uses TRBV7-7 with TRBJ2-1; TRBD2 matches at 11 bases. The CDR3 length is 15 residues. Germline V CDR1 and CDR2: SSHAT, FNYEAQ (reference sequence). The CDR3, as DNA: TGTGCCAGCAGCCTAGCGGGAGGAATAGGGGATGAGCAGTTCTTC. Amino acid sequence: CASSLAGGIGDEQFF.

This clone occurred a few times. One junction end does not reproduce the germline sequence, and a read error may be involved. V usage is TRBV14 and J usage is TRBJ2-7; no clear D. The CDR3 is made up of 17 amino acids. Germline loops: CDR1 SGHDN, CDR2 FVKESK. CDR3 nucleotide sequence: TGTGCCAGCAGTCAAGGAGTTAACCCGAGATCAAGCTACGAGCAGTACTTC. Translation: CASSQGVNPRSSYEQYF.

The chain links TRBV9 to TRBJ1-1; 9 positions match TRBD1. The trim removed 10 bases at V and 1 base at J, leaving 14 bases unmatched. The CDR3 covers 16 residues. The germline gives CDR1 SGDLS, CDR2 YYNGEE. DNA for the CDR3: TGTGCCGGGCGGGGACAGGGACAGTCGCCGAACACTGAAGCTTTCTTT. Encoded protein: CAGRGQGQSPNTEAFF. The complete variable domain, with remaining parts taken from reference TRBV9 and TRBJ1-1, reads DSGVTQTPKHLITATGQRVTLRCSPRSGDLSVYWYQQSLDQGLQFLIQYYNGEERAKGNILERFSAQQFPDLHSELNLSSLELGDSALYFCAGRGQGQSPNTEAFFGQGTRLTVV.

Concerning this clone: The same CDR3 can be traced to other DNA sequences in this sample. The rearrangement joins TRBV19 to TRBJ1-1, with D uncertain. Trimming left V 5 bases short and J 1 base short, with 8 bases between. CDR3 length equals 13 residues. Germline assignment: CDR1 LNHDA and CDR2 SQIVND (reference sequence). The CDR3 region has the DNA TGTGCCAGTAGTCCCACACAGAACACTGAAGCTTTCTTT. Its protein product is CASSPTQNTEAFF.

The V and J genes are TRBV10-3 and TRBJ2-7, with 9 bases identical to TRBD1. CDR3 length equals 14 residues. The ends lost 6 bases at V and 5 bases at J; junction bases unmatched: 8. The germline gives CDR1 ENHRY, CDR2 SYGVKD. The CDR3 DNA is TGTGCCATCAGCGCGGACAGGGGCCACGACGAGCAGTACTTC. It encodes CAISADRGHDEQYF.

This clone was counted a single time. This chain connects TRBV5-8 to TRBJ1-4; TRBD1 is a possible D gene (5 bases). The CDR3 runs to 12 residues. Trimming removed 5 bases from V and 7 bases from J, with 9 bases in between. The germline CDR1 and CDR2 sequences are SGHTS and YDEGEE. The CDR3 spells CASSRDGEKLFF. The CDR3 region has the DNA TGTGCCAGCAGTAGGGACGGTGAAAAACTGTTTTTT.

V is TRBV27 and J is TRBJ1-5; the D is unclear. Trimming took 2 bases from V and 3 from J, leaving 5 bases between them. The CDR3 contains 13 residues. In germline, CDR1 is MNHEY, CDR2 SMNVEV (reference sequence). CDR3 in DNA: TGTGCCAGCAGTTTAGAGTACAATCAGCCCCAGCATTTT. This gives the protein CASSLEYNQPQHF.

The chain links TRBV3-1 (or the pseudogene TRBV3-2) to TRBJ2-5; D is possibly TRBD1 or TRBD2 (5 bases each). Germline V CDR1 and CDR2: LGHDT, YNNKEL (reference sequence). The CDR3 length is 15 residues. V dropped 1 base and J dropped 2 bases, with 11 bases sitting between them. The CDR3 DNA reads TGTGCCAGCAGCCAAGGGGGCCCGGGGCAAGAGACCCAGTACTTC. Translation gives CASSQGGPGQETQYF.